Each of the 20 T cell receptor beta chains below was sequenced from the same sample in a study of molecular identifiers for immune sequencing clone quantification (dated by TCRdb to 2016 to 2018). Library method: PCR. Sequencing used an Illumina HiSeq 4000. The raw public reads went through TCRdb reprocessing: fastp at Q25, MiXCR clone calling, in-frame beta chains kept. Identical CDR3 proteins give one entry, which carries the most common genes and DNA. This sample has 30,000 to 40,000 distinct CDR3 sequences in its table, and about a fifth of those were observed once. About 1.2% of the sample is taken by the ten largest. Input material: naive CD8+ T cells from blood, with Jurkat cell RNA spiked in. The cell subset or site label here, explained by the study, means: FACS-sorted CD8+CD4-CCR7+CD45RA+ naive T cells. Source of these receptors: a human donor in good health. Some libraries in this study had Jurkat cell RNA spiked in.

The table lists this clonotype with a few counts. This chain joins TRBV29-1 and TRBJ2-7, with 7 bases lining up with TRBD1. Unmatched junction bases numbered 7, after V lost 4 bases and J lost 4 bases. Germline CDR1 and CDR2: SQVTM and ANQGSEA. This CDR3 contains 13 residues. The CDR3 DNA is TGCAGCGTTGTTGAGACAGGGAGTTACGAGCAGTACTTC. It yields the protein CSVVETGSYEQYF.

This clonotype has a count of ten or more. The V gene is TRBV14, the J gene TRBJ2-5; no firm D call. V was clipped by 1 base and J by 2 bases, with 23 bases between them. Germline V gene lookup returns CDR1 SGHDN and CDR2 FVKESK. CDR3 size: 19 residues. This chain's CDR3 is CASSQASPVVRLYQETQYF. The CDR3 bases are TGTGCCAGCAGCCAAGCCTCTCCGGTCGTTAGATTGTATCAAGAGACCCAGTACTTC.

This clonotype was seen ten or more times. This sequence joins TRBV7-6 and TRBJ2-7; D possibly uses TRBD1 or TRBD2 (5 bases each). Per germline, CDR1 SGHVS and CDR2 FNYEAQ. This CDR3 contains 14 residues. Trimming stripped 0 bases from V and 6 bases from J, with 12 bases between. The DNA for the CDR3 is TGTGCCAGCAGCTTAGCTCGGGACGACAGCGAGCAGTACTTC. This translates into CASSLARDDSEQYF.

As regards this clonotype: This sequence may be a read error, since a much larger clone differs from it by one base. The chain joins TRBV4-3 to TRBJ2-7; D is ambiguous. Looked up from germline, CDR1 is LGHNA and CDR2 is YSLEER. The CDR3 contains 15 residues. The CDR3: CASSQDRLSIYEQHF. The CDR3 region has the DNA TGCGCCAGCAGCCAAGATCGATTAAGTATCTACGAGCAGCACTTC.

On this clonotype: Just one base apart from a much larger clone, this may be a read error. This sequence joins TRBV27 and TRBJ2-6, with D uncertain. Germline V gene sequence: CDR1 MNHEY, CDR2 SMNVEV (reference sequence). With 8 bases removed from V and 0 bases from J, the gap between germline ends came to 20 bases. This CDR3 spans 18 amino acids. CDR3 in DNA: TGTGCCAGCGGTCCCACTGTACCGGCCAACTCTGGGGCCAACGTCCTGACTTTC. Translating gives CASGPTVPANSGANVLTF.

On this clonotype: At one of its ends the junction is not consistent with the germline gene, which may arise from a read error. This chain links TRBV7-9 with TRBJ2-1; D uncertain. Germline V gives CDR1 SEHNR, CDR2 FQNEAQ (reference sequence). The CDR3 covers 12 residues. CDR3 amino acids: CASSLVANEQSF. The CDR3 coding sequence is TGTGCCAGCAGCTTAGTTGCCAATGAGCAGTCCTTC.

This clonotype came up many times. The chain links TRBV19 to TRBJ2-1; no clear D gene. The V end lost 1 base, the J end lost 3 bases, and 4 bases lay between the germline ends. Looked up from germline, CDR1 is LNHDA and CDR2 is SQIVND (reference sequence). The CDR3 has 13 amino acids. The CDR3 reads CASSIAGYNEQFF. The DNA for the CDR3 is TGTGCCAGTAGTATAGCCGGCTACAATGAGCAGTTCTTC.

This clonotype has a count of ten or more. V and J are TRBV9 and TRBJ2-3, with TRBD1 identical over 7 bases. V gave up 4 bases and J gave up 3 bases; unmatched junction bases: 8. The CDR3 length is 15 residues. Germline-derived CDR1 and CDR2 are SGDLS and YYNGEE. In nucleotides, the CDR3 is TGTGCCAGCAGCACCGAGGGGGCGCAAACAGATACGCAGTATTTT. Protein sequence: CASSTEGAQTDTQYF.

This clonotype was recorded at least ten times. The chain combines TRBV2 with TRBJ2-3; D gene ambiguous. Germline assignment: CDR1 SNHLY and CDR2 FYNNEI. V was shortened by 9 bases and J by 0 bases, with 10 bases between the two germline ends. The CDR3 is 13 amino acids. The CDR3 here is CARSDLSTDTQYF. CDR3 sequence (DNA): TGTGCCAGATCGGACCTAAGCACAGATACGCAGTATTTT.

There are a few counts of this clonotype. The chain uses TRBV29-1 and TRBJ2-2; the match to TRBD1 covers 8 bases. V trimming: 1 base; J trimming: 2 bases; junction bases outside the gene matches: 6. Germline V gives CDR1 SQVTM, CDR2 ANQGSEA. This CDR3 comprises 16 residues. In DNA form, the CDR3 reads TGCAGCGTTGAAGGGGTAGGACAGGGAAACACCGGGGAGCTGTTTTTT. Translation gives CSVEGVGQGNTGELFF.

A few counts support this clonotype. The rearrangement joins TRBV6-1 to TRBJ2-4; TRBD1 is a possible D gene (6 bases). The CDR3 covers 14 residues. Germline V gene data show CDR1 as MNHNS and CDR2 as SASEGT. Between the trimmed V and J ends, which lost 5 bases and 6 bases, there was a span of 14 bases. The CDR3 nucleotides are TGTGCCAGCAGTTCAGCGGACAGTTTAAACATTCAGTACTTC. It encodes CASSSADSLNIQYF.

The table lists this clonotype with many counts. The J gene is TRBJ1-1, the V gene TRBV7-9, with D uncertain. Germline V gives CDR1 SEHNR, CDR2 FQNEAQ (reference sequence). This CDR3 comprises 13 residues. The V end lost 5 bases, the J end lost 4 bases, and 11 bases lay between the germline ends. CDR3 sequence: CASSPLLGTEAFF. The CDR3 DNA reads TGTGCCAGCAGCCCGTTATTGGGCACTGAAGCTTTCTTT. The full variable domain, in which reference TRBV7-9 and TRBJ1-1 provide the parts outside the CDR3, is DTGVSQNPRHKITKRGQNVTFRCDPISEHNRLYWYRQTLGQGPEFLTYFQNEAQLEKSRLLSDRFSAERPKGSFSTLEIQRTEQGDSAMYLCASSPLLGTEAFFGQGTRLTVV.

With respect to this clonotype: This may stem from a read error, because a much larger clone lies one nucleotide away. CDR3 in DNA: TGTGCCAGCAAAGGTTCCTGGCAGTGCTTC. Amino acids: CASKGSWQCF. The chain combines TRBV2 with TRBJ2-7; no definite D call. The CDR3 has 10 residues. Germline V gene sequence: CDR1 SNHLY, CDR2 FYNNEI.

The gene calls are TRBV29-1 and TRBJ1-3; D is ambiguous. CDR3 length: 19 amino acids. Germline V lookup: CDR1 SQVTM, CDR2 ANQGSEA. The V and J ends lost 0 bases and 0 bases respectively, with 21 bases between them. The CDR3 coding sequence is TGCAGCGTTGAAGATCTTCGTTCCCACCAAGGAGCCTCTGGAAACACCATATATTTT. Translation gives CSVEDLRSHQGASGNTIYF.

Of note for this clonotype: A much larger clone differs by one base, so this may be a read error. The chain recombines TRBV6-5 with TRBJ2-7; 7 bases match TRBD1. Germline V lookup: CDR1 MNHEY, CDR2 SVGAGI. CDR3 length equals 15 residues. CDR3 coding DNA: TGTGTCAGCAGCACCCCGGACAGGTCGGCCTACGAGCAGTACTTC. It yields the protein CVSSTPDRSAYEQYF.

This clonotype was seen many times. The chain joins TRBV13 to TRBJ2-3, with 8 positions matching TRBD2. The CDR3 runs to 16 residues. V lost 0 bases, J lost 2 bases, and 4 bases stayed unmatched. Germline V gene sequence: CDR1 PRHDT, CDR2 FYEKMQ (reference sequence). CDR3 coding DNA: TGTGCCAGCAGCTTAGGACTAGCGGAAATCACAGATACGCAGTATTTT. Protein product: CASSLGLAEITDTQYF. Full variable domain (remainder filled in from reference TRBV13 and TRBJ2-3): AAGVIQSPRHLIKEKRETATLKCYPIPRHDTVYWYQQGPGQDPQFLISFYEKMQSDKGSIPDRFSAQQFSDYHSELNMSSLELGDSALYFCASSLGLAEITDTQYFGPGTRLTVL.

This clonotype has ten or more counts. The CDR3 DNA reads TGTGCCAGCAGCTTACTGCTAGCGCCCGGCACAGATACGCAGTATTTT. This codes for CASSLLLAPGTDTQYF. The V call is TRBV7-9, the J call TRBJ2-3; a possible D gene is TRBD2 (6 bases). The V gene's germline CDR1 is SEHNR and CDR2 FQNEAQ (reference sequence). V shed 2 bases and J shed 1 base, with 13 bases lying between them. The CDR3 runs 16 residues.

This clonotype appeared many times. The chain couples TRBV7-9 to TRBJ2-2; D might be TRBD1 (5 bases). CDR1 is SEHNR, CDR2 FQNEAQ, per germline (reference sequence). This CDR3 has 16 amino acids. Trimming removed 1 base from V and 1 base from J, with 10 bases in between. CDR3 sequence reads: CASSLDPRENTGELFF. The CDR3 bases are TGTGCCAGCAGCTTAGATCCCAGGGAGAACACCGGGGAGCTGTTTTTT.

For this clonotype: The junction shows a germline mismatch at one end, possibly a read error. This sequence joins TRBV6-6 and TRBJ2-1; 8 positions match TRBD2. Germline V CDR1 and CDR2: MNHNY, SVGAGI (reference sequence). CDR3 length equals 16 residues. CDR3 nucleotide sequence: TGTGCCAGCAGCCTTACACCGCGGGAGGCTTTCAATGAGCGGTTCTTC. It translates to CASSLTPREAFNERFF.

This clonotype showed up just a few times. A much larger clone sits a single nucleotide away, making a read error possible. Written as DNA, the CDR3 is TGTGCCAGCAGTTTAGGGCCCCAAGGGACCCAGTACTTC. Amino acids: CASSLGPQGTQYF. The chain couples TRBV12-3 or TRBV12-4 to TRBJ2-5; D is unresolved. The CDR3 is 13 residues long.